This T cell receptor beta chain derives from a study of lymphopenia after photon versus proton radiotherapy. Per the germline V gene, CDR1 is SNHLY and CDR2 is FYNNEI. V was shortened by 7 bases and J by 0 bases, with 11 bases between the two germline ends. The CDR3 runs to 14 residues. Sequencing was performed with immunoSEQ multiplex PCR; in TCRdb, only in-frame clones are kept and a portion is missing. The sample holds around 42,000 clones, 85% seen once. The chain uses TRBV2 and TRBJ2-3; the D call may be TRBD1 or TRBD2 (6 bases each). This TCR came from a man aged 40-55 years with gastric cancer. The source was peripheral blood, collected from a patient treated with photon-based radiotherapy. The CDR3 DNA is TGTGCCAGCATTCTGGGGGGCAGCACAGATACGCAGTATTTT. It codes for CASILGGSTDTQYF.